These T cell receptor beta chains were read from a single sample in a study of Tregs in tolerant kidney transplant recipients. The method was immunoSEQ multiplex PCR; TCRdb's version includes in-frame clones alone and lacks a portion of them. The sample includes about 240,000 clones, 80% to 85% seen only once; the top ten take under 0.65%. What was sequenced was CD4+ T cells from blood. These receptors originate from a human donor in good health. Both conserved end residues are part of each CDR3. D genes are given only for firm matches. A clone size is listed for some rows: how often the clone was seen (once, few, many), or a class if it is expanded.

>NA|once|TRBV4-2|TRBJ1-1
TGTGCCAGCAGCCAAGACTACCCGTTGACTGAAGCTTTCTTT
CASSQDYPLTEAFF
>TRBD1|few|TRBV6-1|TRBJ1-1
TGTGCCAGCGGAGGACAGGGCAGGAACACTGAAGCTTTCTTT
CASGGQGRNTEAFF
>NA|few|TRBV30|TRBJ2-7
TGTGCCTGGAGGCGCTACGAGCAGTACTTC
CAWRRYEQYF
>TRBD1|once|TRBV6-1|TRBJ1-6
TGTGCCAGCAGGTTAATGACAGGGGTTAATTCACCCCTCCACTTT
CASRLMTGVNSPLHF
>TRBD1|NA|TRBV10-1|TRBJ2-1
TGCGCCAGCAGTGACTCGGGACAGAATCCCAATGAGCAGTTCTTC
CASSDSGQNPNEQFF
>NA|once|TRBV19|TRBJ1-2
TGTGCCAGTAGTATCGGGGGAATCTATGGCTACACCTTC
CASSIGGIYGYTF
>TRBD2|NA|TRBV6-5|TRBJ2-1
TGTGCCAGCAGCCAACTAGCGGGAGACGCGGGGGAGCAGTTCTTC
CASSQLAGDAGEQFF
>NA|NA|TRBV5-1|TRBJ1-2
TGCGCCAGCAGCTTGGACAGGAAACGTCGGGATGGCTACACCTTC
CASSLDRKRRDGYTF
>NA|NA|TRBV29-1|TRBJ2-5
TGCAGCCTCGCGGGGGACAAAGAGACCCAGTACTTC
CSLAGDKETQYF
>NA|few|TRBV5-1|TRBJ1-3
TGCGCCAGCAGCTTCCAATCTGGTAATACTGGAAACACCATATATTTT
CASSFQSGNTGNTIYF
>NA|NA|TRBV5-4|TRBJ2-5
TGTGCCAGCAGCTTGGGAGGGTCCAAAGAGACCCAGTACTTC
CASSLGGSKETQYF
>TRBD1|NA|TRBV14|TRBJ2-1
TGTGCCAGCAGCCAAGATAGAGCCGGGACAGGGTCAACGTACAATGAGCAGTTCTTC
CASSQDRAGTGSTYNEQFF
>NA|NA|TRBV5-4|TRBJ2-5
TGTGCCAGCAGCTCGCTTCAAGAGACCCAGTACTTC
CASSSLQETQYF
>NA|few|TRBV7-9|TRBJ1-5
TGTGCCAGCAGCTTTGGGGACAATAGCAATCAGCCCCAGCATTTT
CASSFGDNSNQPQHF
>NA|NA|TRBV7-9|TRBJ2-1
TGTGCCAGCAGCTGGACGGGACTGTCGATTAATGAGCAGTTCTTC
CASSWTGLSINEQFF
>NA|NA|TRBV7-8|TRBJ1-1
TGTGCCAGCAGCTTCGGGGGCCTGAACACTGAAGCTTTCTTT
CASSFGGLNTEAFF
>TRBD1|once|TRBV6-1|TRBJ2-5
TGTGCCAGCGCCCGGACAGGCCCCACTGGGACCCAGTACTTC
CASARTGPTGTQYF
>TRBD1|NA|TRBV5-1|TRBJ1-3
TGCGCCAGCAGCTTGAATCTAAGGACAGGGAGATTCTACTCTGGAAACACCATATATTTT
CASSLNLRTGRFYSGNTIYF
>NA|once|TRBV5-4|TRBJ2-7
TGTGCCAGCAGCGTGACAGGTTCCGAGCAGTACTTC
CASSVTGSEQYF
>NA|few|TRBV4-1|TRBJ1-1
TGCGCCAGCAGCCAAAGACCGGTGAACACTGAAGCTTTCTTT
CASSQRPVNTEAFF
>NA|NA|TRBV30|TRBJ1-1
TGTGCCTGGGCCAGGGGATGGATGACTGAAGCTTTCTTT
CAWARGWMTEAFF
>TRBD1|once|TRBV4-2|TRBJ1-2
TGTGCCAGCAGCCTACGGACAGGGACGACAAACTATGGCTACACCTTC
CASSLRTGTTNYGYTF
>TRBD2|once|TRBV7-7|TRBJ2-7
TGTGCTAGCAGCCGCCGGGAGGGGACCGAGCAGTACTTC
CASSRREGTEQYF
>NA|NA|TRBV4-3|TRBJ1-1
TGCGCCAGCAGCCTGGGGGGGAGCGCTGAAGCTTTCTTT
CASSLGGSAEAFF
>NA|NA|TRBV6-1|TRBJ2-1
TGTGCCAGCAGTGAAAGAAGTCTCCTTGTGGGGAATGAGCAGTTCTTC
CASSERSLLVGNEQFF